These 31 T cell receptor beta chains share one sample of origin, sequenced in a study of CD8+ T cells in alopecia areata. RNA, once extracted, was reverse transcribed into cDNA for use as the sequencing template. TCRdb's table, derived via immunoSEQ multiplex PCR, lists solely in-frame clones and lacks some. The sample gives 100,000 to 150,000 clones, approximately 60% of which show up once; around 5.7% is in the top ten. Indicated treatment: oral pan-JAK inhibitor, 5-10 mg twice daily. The sequencing used CD4+ T cells sorted from blood, collected at week 4, from a patient treated with tofacitinib. These TCRs come from a human donor with alopecia areata.

V usage is TRBV2 and J usage is TRBJ2-5; D might be TRBD1 (6 bases). The germline gives CDR1 SNHLY, CDR2 FYNNEI. V was pared by 5 bases and J by 5 bases, with 18 bases between. This CDR3 region has 15 residues. CDR3 residues: CASSPSTGPQETQYF. DNA for the CDR3: TGTGCCAGCAGTCCTTCCACAGGGCCCCAGGAGACCCAGTACTTC.

The chain recombines TRBV28 with TRBJ2-1; TRBD2 is a possible D gene (5 bases). This CDR3 has 13 residues. Germline lookup yields CDR1 MDHEN and CDR2 SYDVKM. V was pared by 8 bases and J by 0 bases, with 8 bases between. The CDR3 nucleotides are TGTGCCAGCGCAACTAGCTCCTACAATGAGCAGTTCTTC. Its translation is CASATSSYNEQFF. Complete variable domain (other parts from reference TRBV28 and TRBJ2-1): DVKVTQSSRYLVKRTGEKVFLECVQDMDHENMFWYRQDPGLGLRLIYFSYDVKMKEKGDIPEGYSVSREKKERFSLILESASTNQTSMYLCASATSSYNEQFFGPGTRLTVL.

The chain employs TRBV5-1 and TRBJ2-3; D may correspond to TRBD1 or TRBD2 (6 bases each). The V and J ends lost 0 bases and 2 bases respectively, with 13 bases between them. Germline CDR1 SGHRS, CDR2 YFSETQ. CDR3 size: 16 residues. The CDR3 region is CASSLAAGHITDTQYF. CDR3 DNA: TGCGCCAGCAGCTTGGCCGCGGGACACATCACAGATACGCAGTATTTT.

This chain links TRBV29-1 with TRBJ2-1, with no clear D. This CDR3 comprises 14 residues. CDR1 is SQVTM and CDR2 is ANQGSEA in the germline V gene. Trimming cost V 0 bases and J 3 bases, with 9 bases left between them. In nucleotides, the CDR3 is TGCAGCGTTGAAGATATTAACAGCTACAATGAGCAGTTCTTC. Protein sequence: CSVEDINSYNEQFF.

This clone was seen more than once but under ten times. V usage is TRBV29-1 and J usage is TRBJ2-5; D is ambiguous. The CDR3 contains 12 residues. V gave up 7 bases and J gave up 3 bases, with 12 bases separating them. From germline, CDR1 is SQVTM and CDR2 ANQGSEA. The CDR3 nucleotides are TGCAGCGGTAATGGACGGGAAGAGACCCAGTACTTC. Its protein is CSGNGREETQYF. The full variable domain, completed using reference TRBV29-1 and TRBJ2-5, is SAVISQKPSRDICQRGTSLTIQCQVDSQVTMMFWYRQQPGQSLTLIATANQGSEATYESGFVIDKFPISRPNLTFSTLTVSNMSPEDSSIYLCSGNGREETQYFGPGTRLLVL.

The chain links TRBV29-1 to TRBJ2-6; no definite D call. This CDR3 contains 12 residues. V lost 4 bases and J lost 0, with 1 base in between. Germline V gene sequence: CDR1 SQVTM, CDR2 ANQGSEA. The DNA for the CDR3 is TGCAGCGTTGGCTCTGGGGCCAACGTCCTGACTTTC. Translation: CSVGSGANVLTF. The whole variable domain, remainder taken from reference TRBV29-1 and TRBJ2-6, is SAVISQKPSRDICQRGTSLTIQCQVDSQVTMMFWYRQQPGQSLTLIATANQGSEATYESGFVIDKFPISRPNLTFSTLTVSNMSPEDSSIYLCSVGSGANVLTFGAGSRLTVL.

The J gene is TRBJ1-4, the V gene TRBV7-9; TRBD1 matches at 9 bases. CDR3 length: 13 residues. Germline V CDR1 and CDR2: SEHNR, FQNEAQ (reference sequence). V shed 5 bases, J shed 7 bases, and the junction held 2 bases outside the gene matches. CDR3 in amino acids: CASSPGQGEKLFF. As DNA, the CDR3 is TGTGCCAGCAGCCCGGGACAGGGTGAAAAACTGTTTTTT.

The chain is built from TRBV27 and TRBJ2-5, with 8 bases lining up with TRBD1. From germline, CDR1 is MNHEY and CDR2 SMNVEV (reference sequence). V gave up 4 bases and J gave up 4 bases; unmatched junction bases: 2. This CDR3 has 13 amino acids. The CDR3 DNA sequence: TGTGCCAGCAGTTCCAGGGGGCCAGAGACCCAGTACTTC. It translates to CASSSRGPETQYF.

This clone was counted between two and nine times. This sequence joins TRBV7-9 and TRBJ2-4; D remains unclear. This CDR3 comprises 17 residues. The germline CDR1 and CDR2 sequences are SEHNR and FQNEAQ (reference sequence). Between the trimmed V and J ends, which lost 1 base and 0 bases, there was a span of 13 bases. The chain's CDR3 is CASSLVGRRVAKNIQYF. DNA of the CDR3: TGTGCCAGCAGCTTAGTCGGCAGACGGGTAGCCAAAAACATTCAGTACTTC.

This clone showed up just once. The chain couples TRBV28 to TRBJ1-2; no clear D. The germline V gene encodes CDR1 MDHEN and CDR2 SYDVKM. With 9 bases removed from V and 1 base from J, the gap between germline ends came to 9 bases. The CDR3 is 12 amino acids. In nucleotides, the CDR3 is TGTGCCAGTTTAAAGGTTAACTATGGCTACACCTTC. Translation gives CASLKVNYGYTF.

This clone was detected only once. The V gene is TRBV5-1, the J gene TRBJ2-3; TRBD1 is a possible D gene (6 bases). Trimming took off 0 bases at V and 5 bases at J, with 10 bases between the two ends. The CDR3 sequence is 14 residues long. Germline V CDR1 and CDR2: SGHRS, YFSETQ. CDR3 region: CASSLGQDRDTQYF. The CDR3 DNA reads TGCGCCAGCAGCTTGGGACAGGATCGAGATACGCAGTATTTT.

This sequence joins TRBV25-1 and TRBJ2-3; TRBD1 agrees at 12 bases. The CDR3 length is 16 residues. Germline V lookup: CDR1 MGHDK, CDR2 SYGVNS. V dropped 3 bases and J dropped 3; count of bases not matched to a gene: 4. CDR3 in DNA: TGTGCCAGCAGTGAGGGGACAGGGGGCGTAACAGATACGCAGTATTTT. This sequence encodes CASSEGTGGVTDTQYF.

The table lists this clone with a few counts. The chain is built from TRBV7-9 and TRBJ1-1; D may be TRBD1 (5 bases). This CDR3 is 13 amino acids long. Trimming cost V 4 bases and J 5 bases, with 11 bases left between them. Germline-derived CDR1 and CDR2 are SEHNR and FQNEAQ (reference sequence). The chain's CDR3 is CASSSRQFTEAFF. The DNA for the CDR3 is TGTGCCAGCAGCTCCCGACAGTTTACTGAAGCTTTCTTT.

This clone was observed a few times. J is TRBJ1-1 and V is TRBV18, with a tentative D call TRBD1 (5 bases). Trimming pared 6 bases from V and 0 bases from J, leaving 20 bases between. The germline gives CDR1 KGHSH, CDR2 LQKENI. The CDR3 runs 17 residues. The CDR3 region has the DNA TGTGCCAGCTCCCGGGGGAGGGAGAGAGCGATGAACACTGAAGCTTTCTTT. As protein: CASSRGRERAMNTEAFF.

In its sample, this clone was seen a few times. The chain links TRBV29-1 to TRBJ2-5; D is uncertain. Germline loops: CDR1 SQVTM, CDR2 ANQGSEA. Trimming cost V 4 bases and J 3 bases, with 9 bases left between them. The CDR3 runs to 12 residues. CDR3 protein: CSVVYGEETQYF. The DNA for the CDR3 is TGCAGCGTTGTTTATGGAGAAGAGACCCAGTACTTC.

Only one count was recorded for this clone. V is TRBV11-1 and J is TRBJ2-3; 9 bases map to TRBD2. CDR1 is SGHAT, CDR2 FQDESV, per germline (reference sequence). The CDR3 sequence is 15 residues long. V trimming: 5 bases; J trimming: 1 base; junction bases outside the gene matches: 4. CDR3 nucleotides: TGTGCCAGCAGCCCACGGACTAGCGGCACAGATACGCAGTATTTT. This codes for CASSPRTSGTDTQYF.

This clone was counted between two and nine times. The gene calls are TRBV10-3 and TRBJ2-1; unclear D gene. This CDR3 is built from 12 residues. Germline CDR1 and CDR2: ENHRY and SYGVKD. V dropped 0 bases and J dropped 13 bases, with 10 bases sitting between them. The CDR3 loop is CAISESAIPQFF. The CDR3 DNA follows: TGTGCCATCAGTGAGTCGGCCATCCCCCAGTTCTTC.

Remarks on this clone: Other nucleotide sequences in the sample specify the same CDR3. The chain combines TRBV29-1 with TRBJ1-1; D might be TRBD1 (5 bases). Germline V gene data show CDR1 as SQVTM and CDR2 as ANQGSEA. V was trimmed by 6 bases and J by 0 bases, leaving 11 bases between them. This CDR3 has 13 amino acids. CDR3 loop: CSVRTGLNTEAFF. In DNA, the CDR3 is TGCAGCGTGCGGACGGGGCTGAACACTGAAGCTTTCTTT. Full variable domain (rest looked up from reference TRBV29-1 and TRBJ1-1): SAVISQKPSRDICQRGTSLTIQCQVDSQVTMMFWYRQQPGQSLTLIATANQGSEATYESGFVIDKFPISRPNLTFSTLTVSNMSPEDSSIYLCSVRTGLNTEAFFGQGTRLTVV.

The chain recombines TRBV29-1 with TRBJ2-5; tentative D call: TRBD2 (6 bases). In germline, CDR1 is SQVTM, CDR2 ANQGSEA. Trimming took off 7 bases at V and 5 bases at J, with 17 bases between the two ends. The CDR3 is 13 amino acids. As DNA, the CDR3 is TGCAGCGGGCACTCAACTAGCACGGAGACCCAGTACTTC. Its protein product is CSGHSTSTETQYF.

This clone was detected only a few times. The chain is built from TRBV29-1 and TRBJ2-5, with no clear D. The V end was cut by 4 bases, the J end by 4 bases, with 13 bases between. This CDR3 has 13 residues. The germline V gene has CDR1 SQVTM and CDR2 ANQGSEA. CDR3 residues: CSVVHWTRETQYF. The DNA for the CDR3 is TGCAGCGTTGTCCATTGGACCAGAGAGACCCAGTACTTC.

V is TRBV4-1 and J is TRBJ2-5; perhaps TRBD1 as D (5 bases). There are 15 residues in the CDR3. CDR1 and CDR2 (germline): MGHRA, YSYEKL. The V end lost 0 bases, the J end lost 2 bases, and 10 bases lay between the germline ends. CDR3 protein: CASSQDENRQETQYF. The CDR3 region has the DNA TGCGCCAGCAGCCAAGATGAGAACAGGCAAGAGACCCAGTACTTC.

The table lists this clone with a few counts. This chain joins TRBV2 and TRBJ2-3; the D is unclear. There are 14 residues in the CDR3. Per germline, CDR1 SNHLY and CDR2 FYNNEI. V was trimmed by 6 bases and J by 6 bases, leaving 16 bases between them. In DNA form, the CDR3 reads TGTGCCAGCAGCGAAATACCTAAAGGCGATACGCAGTATTTT. Its translation is CASSEIPKGDTQYF.

This clone was observed a few times. The chain uses TRBV5-1 and TRBJ1-1; weak D call: TRBD1 (5 bases). CDR3 length: 14 amino acids. CDR1 and CDR2 from the germline V gene are SGHRS and YFSETQ. V was trimmed by 4 bases and J by 4 bases, leaving 14 bases between them. CDR3 bases: TGCGCCAGCAGCAGCTCCAGGGATGTCACTGAAGCTTTCTTT. This translates into CASSSSRDVTEAFF. Full variable domain (remainder filled in from reference TRBV5-1 and TRBJ1-1): KAGVTQTPRYLIKTRGQQVTLSCSPISGHRSVSWYQQTPGQGLQFLFEYFSETQRNKGNFPGRFSGRQFSNSRSEMNVSTLELGDSALYLCASSSSRDVTEAFFGQGTRLTVV.

The J gene is TRBJ2-5, the V gene TRBV10-3, with unresolved D. Germline V gives CDR1 ENHRY, CDR2 SYGVKD. Trimming removed 8 bases from V and 1 base from J, with 14 bases in between. The CDR3 has 14 residues. As DNA, the CDR3 is TGTGCCATCGGACGCGAAGCAGTCCAAGAGACCCAGTACTTC. Protein: CAIGREAVQETQYF.

CDR3 in DNA: TGCGCCAGCAGCCAAGATTTAGTACAGGGGACGAGCACCGGGGAGCTGTTTTTT. This gives the protein CASSQDLVQGTSTGELFF. The rearrangement uses TRBV4-3 and TRBJ2-2, with 7 bases lining up with TRBD1. The length of the CDR3 is 18 residues. J gave up 4 bases and V 0 bases, and 11 bases lay outside the gene matches. Germline CDR1 and CDR2: LGHNA and YSLEER.

The rearrangement links TRBV18 to TRBJ2-1; TRBD2 matches 11 bases. Looked up from germline, CDR1 is KGHSH and CDR2 is LQKENI. The CDR3 is made up of 16 amino acids. The V segment lost 4 bases and the J segment 5 bases; nucleotides outside the gene matches: 7. CDR3 sequence (DNA): TGTGCCAGCTCACTAGCCGGGACTAGCGGAAACAATGAGCAGTTCTTC. This encodes CASSLAGTSGNNEQFF.

The chain is built from TRBV15 and TRBJ2-3, with D perhaps TRBD2 (6 bases). This CDR3 has 13 amino acids. CDR1 and CDR2 from the germline V gene are LNHNV and YYDKDF (reference sequence). V shed 0 bases and J shed 8 bases, with 9 bases lying between them. CDR3 DNA sequence: TGTGCCACCAGCAGAGATGGGGGAGGTACGCAGTATTTT. The encoded protein is CATSRDGGGTQYF.

The chain is built from TRBV9 and TRBJ2-7; the match to TRBD2 covers 7 bases. Unmatched junction bases numbered 4, after V lost 4 bases and J lost 3 bases. This CDR3 spans 13 amino acids. Germline V gene data show CDR1 as SGDLS and CDR2 as YYNGEE. The CDR3 DNA reads TGTGCCAGCAGCACCAGCGGGAACTACGAGCAGTACTTC. Protein product: CASSTSGNYEQYF.

The chain combines TRBV6-5 with TRBJ1-1, with unresolved D. The CDR3 extends over 16 amino acids. The germline CDR1 and CDR2 sequences are MNHEY and SVGAGI. V lost 0 bases and J lost 0, with 11 bases in between. The CDR3 loop reads CASSYSMDALNTEAFF. The CDR3 DNA follows: TGTGCCAGCAGTTACTCGATGGACGCCTTGAACACTGAAGCTTTCTTT.

The chain couples TRBV4-1 to TRBJ2-7; D is ambiguous. V lost 1 base and J lost 0, with 13 bases in between. CDR1 is MGHRA and CDR2 is YSYEKL in the germline V gene. This CDR3 spans 16 amino acids. The CDR3 loop is CASSQASLKGSYEQYF. The CDR3 nucleotides read TGCGCCAGCAGCCAAGCCAGCCTAAAGGGCTCCTACGAGCAGTACTTC.

The J gene is TRBJ1-2, the V gene TRBV9; a weak D match, TRBD1 (5 bases). CDR1 and CDR2 (germline): SGDLS, YYNGEE. The ends were cut back, 4 bases at V and 3 bases at J, with 16 bases in the middle. This CDR3 contains 15 residues. CDR3 nucleotide sequence: TGTGCCAGCAGCAAAAGTGGGACGGGAGACTATGGCTACACCTTC. Its translation: CASSKSGTGDYGYTF. The complete variable domain, with remaining parts taken from reference TRBV9 and TRBJ1-2, reads DSGVTQTPKHLITATGQRVTLRCSPRSGDLSVYWYQQSLDQGLQFLIQYYNGEERAKGNILERFSAQQFPDLHSELNLSSLELGDSALYFCASSKSGTGDYGYTFGSGTRLTVV.